The T cell receptor (beta chain) described here comes from a study of lymphopenia after photon versus proton radiotherapy. TCRdb's copy holds only in-frame clones and misses some; the assay was immunoSEQ multiplex PCR. Of some 30,000 clones listed, 87% are singletons. The germline V gene encodes CDR1 LGHNA and CDR2 YNFKEQ. With 0 bases removed from V and 7 bases from J, the gap between germline ends came to 10 bases. The CDR3 is made up of 15 amino acids. The chain combines TRBV4-2 with TRBJ1-6, with a tentative D call TRBD1 (5 bases). The starting material was peripheral blood, obtained from a patient treated with proton-based radiotherapy. The TCR comes from a woman between 55 and 75 years old with cholangiocarcinoma. Some clones in this sample may be carry-over from other donors' samples. CDR3: CASSQERTRNSPLHF. In DNA, the CDR3 is TGTGCCAGCAGCCAAGAAAGGACAAGAAATTCACCCCTCCACTTT.